This is a list of T cell receptor beta chains from one sample in a study of T cell repertoires in cytomegalovirus infection. TCRdb recomputed calls from the reads with MiXCR, one row per CDR3 protein. The table has approximately 500,000 distinct CDR3 sequences, approximately 15% seen once. Material for sequencing was CD8+ T cells from PBMCs. These receptors were taken from a human donor in good health (CMV status not recorded). Some clones in this sample may be carry-over from other donors' samples. CDR3s include the opening cysteine and the closing phenylalanine or tryptophan. Fields, in order: V gene, D gene, clone size, J gene, CDR3 protein, CDR3 DNA. A D gene is named only where the DNA matches it firmly. Clone size appears in some rows only: once, few, many, or a class for an expanded clone.

TRBV7-9,NA,many,TRBJ2-6,CAVKGSGANVLTF,TGTGCCGTCAAGGGCTCTGGGGCCAACGTCCTGACTTTC
TRBV5-1,TRBD2,few,TRBJ2-7,CASSSGGPGDEQYF,TGCGCCAGCAGCTCGGGGGGGCCCGGGGACGAGCAGTACTTC
TRBV4-1,TRBD1,NA,TRBJ2-1,CASSQDRGQGSSYNEQFF,TGCGCCAGCAGCCAAGATCGGGGACAGGGGTCTTCCTACAATGAGCAGTTCTTC
TRBV12-3/TRBV12-4,NA,NA,TRBJ1-1,CASSFWLPSEAFF,TGTGCCAGCAGTTTTTGGTTACCCTCTGAAGCTTTCTTT
TRBV10-3,NA,once,TRBJ2-2,CAISDTGDSTGELFF,TGTGCCATCAGTGATACGGGAGATTCGACCGGGGAGCTGTTTTTT
TRBV6-6,NA,NA,TRBJ1-4,CASRPRGANEKLFF,TGTGCCAGCAGACCCAGGGGCGCTAATGAAAAACTGTTTTTT
TRBV27,NA,NA,TRBJ2-2,CATLQGGIGSGELFF,TGTGCCACCCTACAGGGTGGAATTGGCTCCGGGGAGCTGTTTTTT
TRBV7-9,NA,many,TRBJ1-1,CASLSGPGRTEAFF,TGTGCCAGCCTTTCTGGACCAGGTCGAACTGAAGCTTTCTTT
TRBV9,NA,NA,TRBJ1-3,CASSVGGGLSSGNTIYF,TGTGCCAGCAGCGTAGGTGGGGGCCTTAGCTCTGGAAACACCATATATTTT
TRBV7-3,NA,many,TRBJ2-5,CASSLTGAKETQYF,TGTGCCAGCAGCTTAACTGGGGCAAAAGAGACCCAGTACTTC
TRBV7-3,TRBD1,many,TRBJ2-7,CASSPGTGRDEQYF,TGTGCCAGCAGCCCCGGGACAGGGAGGGACGAGCAGTACTTC
TRBV6-5,NA,NA,TRBJ1-1,CASSYFRTYSEAFF,TGTGCCAGCAGTTACTTCAGGACCTACTCTGAAGCTTTCTTT
TRBV5-6,NA,NA,TRBJ2-7,CASSLPDNYEQYF,TGTGCCAGCAGCTTGCCGGACAACTACGAGCAGTACTTC
TRBV7-2,NA,many,TRBJ1-6,CASSHRGGKVNSPLHF,TGTGCCAGCAGCCATCGGGGGGGGAAGGTTAATTCACCCCTCCACTTT
TRBV24-1,NA,NA,TRBJ2-1,CATSDLKGPDNEQFF,TGTGCCACCAGTGATTTGAAGGGCCCGGACAATGAGCAGTTCTTC
TRBV4-1,NA,few,TRBJ2-1,CASSQGSLHEQFF,TGCGCCAGCAGCCAGGGGTCTCTTCATGAGCAGTTCTTC
TRBV28,TRBD1,many,TRBJ2-7,CASSPLGDRTGRYEQYF,TGTGCCAGCAGCCCCCTAGGTGATAGGACAGGGAGATACGAGCAGTACTTC
TRBV20-1,NA,few,TRBJ2-7,CSARWRESYEQYF,TGCAGTGCTAGGTGGCGCGAGTCCTACGAGCAGTACTTC
TRBV27,TRBD2,few,TRBJ2-2,CASSFLAGAVGELFF,TGTGCCAGCAGTTTCCTGGCGGGAGCGGTCGGGGAGCTGTTTTTT
TRBV18,NA,NA,TRBJ2-1,CASSPTTTSSYNEQFF,TGTGCCAGCTCACCAACAACGACTAGCTCCTACAATGAGCAGTTCTTC
TRBV4-1,TRBD1,NA,TRBJ1-6,CASKDRVSPLHF,TGCGCCAGCAAGGACAGGGTCTCACCCCTCCACTTT
TRBV11-2,TRBD2,many,TRBJ2-3,CASFTSGESTDTQYF,TGTGCCAGCTTCACTAGCGGGGAGTCCACAGATACGCAGTATTTT
TRBV6-1,NA,NA,TRBJ1-5,CASSERRNQPQHF,TGTGCCAGCAGTGAACGAAGGAATCAGCCCCAGCATTTT
TRBV7-9,NA,many,TRBJ1-2,CASSPGTPTPNYGYTF,TGTGCCAGCAGCCCTGGGACTCCAACTCCCAACTATGGCTACACCTTC
TRBV10-3,NA,many,TRBJ2-1,CAISKRGNEQFF,TGTGCCATCAGTAAAAGGGGCAATGAGCAGTTCTTC
TRBV4-1,TRBD2,many,TRBJ2-3,CASSPRGLAGGHTQYF,TGCGCCAGCAGCCCGAGGGGACTAGCGGGAGGTCATACGCAGTATTTT
TRBV7-3,NA,many,TRBJ2-3,CASSPRLSSGDTQYF,TGTGCCAGCAGCCCCCGATTGAGCTCTGGGGATACGCAGTATTTT
TRBV7-6,TRBD2,NA,TRBJ2-2,CASSSILAANTGELFF,TGTGCCAGCAGCTCCATACTAGCGGCAAACACCGGGGAGCTGTTTTTT
TRBV6-5,NA,NA,TRBJ2-7,CASTRGRGNGQYF,TGTGCCAGCACCCGGGGTCGGGGCAACGGGCAGTACTTC
TRBV11-3,TRBD1,many,TRBJ2-1,CASSYNTGGSYNEQFF,TGTGCCAGCAGCTACAATACAGGGGGCTCCTACAATGAGCAGTTCTTC
TRBV7-9,NA,many,TRBJ1-2,CASSLGQVLTGYTF,TGTGCCAGCAGCTTAGGACAGGTCCTAACCGGCTACACCTTC
TRBV6-1,NA,NA,TRBJ2-7,CASSLFRASYEQYF,TGTGCCAGCAGTCTCTTCCGGGCCTCCTACGAGCAGTACTTC
TRBV12-3/TRBV12-4,NA,NA,TRBJ2-2,CASEKVWLTGELFF,TGTGCAAGCGAGAAGGTCTGGCTAACCGGGGAGCTGTTTTTT
TRBV19,TRBD1,NA,TRBJ2-3,CASSIVGTGGADTQYF,TGTGCCAGTAGTATAGTAGGGACAGGGGGTGCAGATACGCAGTATTTT
TRBV19,TRBD1,many,TRBJ1-1,CASSNRGPTEAFF,TGTGCCAGTAGTAACAGGGGTCCCACTGAAGCTTTCTTT
TRBV3-1,NA,NA,TRBJ2-1,CASREDGVMSNEQFF,TGTGCCAGCAGGGAAGACGGGGTAATGTCCAATGAGCAGTTCTTC
TRBV4-2,TRBD1,NA,TRBJ1-6,CASSQETGIYNSPLHF,TGTGCCAGCAGCCAAGAGACAGGGATTTATAATTCACCCCTCCACTTT
TRBV11-3,NA,many,TRBJ2-2,CASSHGGINTGELFF,TGTGCCAGCAGCCATGGGGGGATTAACACCGGGGAGCTGTTTTTT
TRBV15,NA,NA,TRBJ2-1,CATSTEGGRDEQFF,TGTGCCACCAGCACAGAGGGGGGGCGTGATGAGCAGTTCTTC
TRBV28,NA,NA,TRBJ1-1,CASSSWVVTEAFF,TGTGCCAGCAGTTCCTGGGTGGTTACTGAAGCTTTCTTT
TRBV27,NA,NA,TRBJ2-5,CANRWAGMETQYF,TGTGCCAACAGATGGGCGGGAATGGAGACCCAGTACTTC
TRBV5-6,TRBD1,few,TRBJ1-5,CASSLAGTGVSNQPQHF,TGTGCCAGCAGCTTAGCGGGGACAGGGGTAAGCAATCAGCCCCAGCATTTT
TRBV7-8,NA,many,TRBJ1-5,CASSLRGNHLRRGNQPQHF,TGTGCCAGCAGCTTAAGGGGTAACCACCTTAGGCGGGGCAATCAGCCCCAGCATTTT
TRBV7-2,NA,NA,TRBJ2-7,CASSLGGSVVYEQYF,TGTGCCAGCAGCTTAGGAGGTTCGGTAGTGTACGAGCAGTACTTC
TRBV3-1,NA,NA,TRBJ1-3,CASSQERGPGNTIYF,TGTGCCAGCAGCCAAGAACGGGGCCCTGGAAACACCATATATTTT